Following are 28 T cell receptor beta chains from one sample sequenced in a study of T cell responses to AZD1222 COVID-19 vaccine. Sequenced by immunoSEQ multiplex PCR; TCRdb stores in-frame clones only, minus some. The sample consists of 140,000 to 150,000 clones, over 80% of them appearing once. The sequences come from peripheral blood, collected 28 days after the second AZD1222 dose. Receptor source: an adult who received the AZD1222 COVID-19 vaccine.

This clone was seen just once. The chain couples TRBV18 to TRBJ2-3; 7 bases line up with TRBD1. Trimming removed 3 bases from V and 3 bases from J; junction bases left unmatched: 9. The CDR3 totals 16 residues. Germline V gives CDR1 KGHSH, CDR2 LQKENI. CDR3 sequence reads: CASSPPQGESTDTQYF. CDR3 DNA: TGTGCCAGCTCACCCCCCCAGGGGGAATCGACAGATACGCAGTATTTT.

DNA for the CDR3: TGTGCCAGCAGTTACGTGGACAGGGATGAAAAACTGTTTTTT. It codes for CASSYVDRDEKLFF. The chain employs TRBV28 and TRBJ1-4; 8 bases fit TRBD1. CDR3 length: 14 residues. The germline CDR1 and CDR2 sequences are MDHEN and SYDVKM. V gave up 4 bases and J gave up 6 bases; unmatched junction bases: 4.

The gene calls are TRBV5-1 and TRBJ1-2; D gene ambiguous. The CDR3 length is 14 residues. In germline, CDR1 is SGHRS, CDR2 YFSETQ. V gave up 6 bases and J gave up 6 bases, with 18 bases separating them. The DNA for the CDR3 is TGCGCCAGCACCCTAGGACTCATTCGGGATGGCTACACCTTC. It specifies CASTLGLIRDGYTF.

The rearrangement uses TRBV24-1 and TRBJ2-2; a possible D gene is TRBD1 (7 bases). V lost 12 bases, J lost 3 bases, and 22 bases lay in between. There are 16 residues in the CDR3. Germline loops: CDR1 KGHDR, CDR2 SFDVKD. The CDR3: CAPLQEGAVDTGELFF. The CDR3 DNA is TGTGCCCCCCTACAGGAGGGGGCAGTGGACACCGGGGAGCTGTTTTTT.

This clone was seen only once. This chain connects TRBV5-6 to TRBJ2-7; 9 bases map to TRBD1. Unmatched junction bases numbered 9, after V lost 2 bases and J lost 12 bases. Germline V gene data show CDR1 as SGHDT and CDR2 as YYEEEE. This CDR3 region has 13 residues. The CDR3 nucleotides are TGTGCCAGCAGCTTACCCACAGGGGGCACGCCGTACTTC. It codes for CASSLPTGGTPYF.

The chain is built from TRBV6-5 and TRBJ1-2; 7 bases match TRBD1. From germline, CDR1 is MNHEY and CDR2 SVGAGI. The CDR3 covers 14 residues. V shed 5 bases, J shed 2 bases, and the junction held 5 bases outside the gene matches. Here the CDR3 DNA reads TGTGCCAGCAGTAACCTACAGGGGAACTATGGCTACACCTTC. Amino acid sequence: CASSNLQGNYGYTF.

The chain employs TRBV15 and TRBJ2-3; no reliable D call. The CDR3 is made up of 15 amino acids. V was shortened by 3 bases and J by 2 bases, with 12 bases between the two germline ends. The germline V gene encodes CDR1 LNHNV and CDR2 YYDKDF (reference sequence). In DNA form, the CDR3 reads TGTGCCACCAGCAGTACCGTCACTTCCACAGATACGCAGTATTTT. This encodes CATSSTVTSTDTQYF.

The chain is built from TRBV6-5 and TRBJ2-7; 10 nucleotides agree with TRBD1. V dropped 6 bases and J dropped 0; count of bases not matched to a gene: 5. In germline, CDR1 is MNHEY, CDR2 SVGAGI. The CDR3 runs 15 residues. CDR3 DNA sequence: TGTGCCAGCAGCTGGGGACAGGGGAACTCCTACGAGCAGTACTTC. Translation gives CASSWGQGNSYEQYF.

The rearrangement links TRBV5-5 to TRBJ1-1; D might be TRBD1 (6 bases). Trimming shortened V by 4 bases and J by 4 bases, and 17 bases separated the two germline ends. Germline loops: CDR1 SGHKS, CDR2 YYEKEE (reference sequence). The CDR3 covers 15 residues. The CDR3 protein is CASSPHLGAGTEAFF. CDR3 bases: TGTGCCAGCAGCCCCCACCTGGGGGCCGGCACTGAAGCTTTCTTT.

V is TRBV3-1 (or the pseudogene TRBV3-2) and J is TRBJ2-7; 15 bases are a match to TRBD2. CDR1 is LGHDT, CDR2 YNNKEL, per germline (reference sequence). This CDR3 has 14 residues. V dropped 4 bases and J dropped 6; count of bases not matched to a gene: 1. This CDR3 reads CASSLGLAGGEQYF. The CDR3 DNA is TGTGCCAGCAGCCTGGGACTAGCGGGAGGCGAGCAGTACTTC.

The chain links TRBV30 to TRBJ1-5, with a weak D call TRBD1 (5 bases). V was cut by 2 bases and J by 9 bases, with 8 bases left in between. The length of the CDR3 is 11 residues. The V gene's germline CDR1 is GTSNPN and CDR2 SVGIG (reference sequence). The CDR3 DNA reads TGTGCCTGGAGTTCCGGGGGGCCCCAGCATTTT. Translation gives CAWSSGGPQHF.

This chain connects TRBV3-1 (or the pseudogene TRBV3-2) to TRBJ1-2, with D possibly being TRBD1 (5 bases). The V end was cut by 4 bases, the J end by 6 bases, with 12 bases between. From germline, CDR1 is LGHDT and CDR2 YNNKEL (reference sequence). The CDR3 is made up of 13 amino acids. In nucleotides, the CDR3 is TGTGCCAGCAGCCGTAACAGGCTTGATGGCTACACCTTC. It is translated as CASSRNRLDGYTF.

The chain has TRBV6-5 and TRBJ1-3; 8 nucleotides match TRBD1. After removal of 2 bases from V and 2 bases from J, the junction contained 2 bases not matched to a gene. This CDR3 has 15 residues. Germline V gives CDR1 MNHEY, CDR2 SVGAGI. The CDR3, as DNA: TGTGCCAGCAGTTACGGCAGGGGGCCTGGAAACACCATATATTTT. The encoded protein is CASSYGRGPGNTIYF.

This chain links TRBV9 with TRBJ2-1; 9 bases agree with TRBD2. J gave up 9 bases and V 0 bases, and 7 bases lay outside the gene matches. This CDR3 region has 15 residues. The germline CDR1 and CDR2 sequences are SGDLS and YYNGEE. The CDR3 DNA reads as TGTGCCAGCAGCGTAGTTGGCGGGAGGGCCAGTGAGCAGTTCTTC. Its translation: CASSVVGGRASEQFF.

The V call is TRBV2, the J call TRBJ2-1; the match to TRBD2 covers 16 bases. There are 19 residues in the CDR3. CDR1 SNHLY and CDR2 FYNNEI come from the germline V gene. After removal of 8 bases from V and 0 bases from J, the junction contained 10 bases not matched to a gene. The CDR3 loop is CASGTSGRVGKSSYNEQFF. The CDR3 DNA is TGTGCCAGCGGGACTAGCGGGAGGGTCGGGAAAAGCTCCTACAATGAGCAGTTCTTC.

Written as DNA, the CDR3 is TGTGCCAGCAGTGAAGCCAGGGTGAGTGAAGCTTTCTTT. This encodes CASSEARVSEAFF. J is TRBJ1-1 and V is TRBV6-1, with D possibly TRBD1 on 5 matching bases. CDR3 length equals 13 residues. Germline CDR1 is MNHNS and CDR2 is SASEGT. Trimming took off 0 bases at V and 7 bases at J, with 9 bases between the two ends.

V and J are TRBV18 and TRBJ2-7; D is ambiguous. V was clipped by 0 bases and J by 4 bases, with 10 bases between them. The CDR3 totals 14 residues. Per the germline V gene, CDR1 is KGHSH and CDR2 is LQKENI. CDR3 amino acids: CASSPPGAFYEQYF. The CDR3 DNA reads TGTGCCAGCTCACCACCGGGCGCATTTTACGAGCAGTACTTC.

The chain links TRBV7-9 to TRBJ1-2, with TRBD1 matching 7 bases. J lost 5 bases, V lost 5 bases, and 8 bases had no gene match. CDR3 length: 14 residues. In germline, CDR1 is SEHNR, CDR2 FQNEAQ (reference sequence). The CDR3 spells CASSNPTGEYGYTF. In nucleotides, the CDR3 is TGTGCCAGCAGCAACCCAACAGGGGAGTATGGCTACACCTTC.

V and J are TRBV9 and TRBJ2-1; 7 nucleotides agree with TRBD2. The CDR3 loop spans 19 amino acids. The junction had 17 bases not matched to a gene; V was cut back by 0 bases and J by 5 bases. The germline V gene encodes CDR1 SGDLS and CDR2 YYNGEE. The CDR3 bases are TGTGCCAGCAGCGTAGAGGTCTTCGGCGGAGCGAGCGGGAACAATGAGCAGTTCTTC. Amino acids: CASSVEVFGGASGNNEQFF. Full variable domain (remainder filled in from reference TRBV9 and TRBJ2-1): DSGVTQTPKHLITATGQRVTLRCSPRSGDLSVYWYQQSLDQGLQFLIQYYNGEERAKGNILERFSAQQFPDLHSELNLSSLELGDSALYFCASSVEVFGGASGNNEQFFGPGTRLTVL.

This clone occurred once. The rearrangement links TRBV10-3 to TRBJ1-4; D might be TRBD1 (6 bases). Germline CDR1 ENHRY, CDR2 SYGVKD. The CDR3 loop spans 15 amino acids. V was pared by 2 bases and J by 8 bases, with 15 bases between. As DNA, the CDR3 is TGTGCCATCAGTGAGGCCCCGGCAGGGGCCGAAAAACTGTTTTTT. It specifies CAISEAPAGAEKLFF.

The chain carries TRBV5-1 and TRBJ2-5, with TRBD2 identical over 8 bases. Unmatched junction bases numbered 5, after V lost 0 bases and J lost 4 bases. There are 15 residues in the CDR3. Germline values: CDR1 SGHRS, CDR2 YFSETQ. CDR3 sequence: CASSLEGSGGETQYF. CDR3 DNA sequence: TGCGCCAGCAGCTTGGAAGGAAGCGGGGGAGAGACCCAGTACTTC.

This clone was seen a single time. This chain uses TRBV19 with TRBJ1-1, with unresolved D. This CDR3 has 15 residues. Germline-derived CDR1 and CDR2 are LNHDA and SQIVND (reference sequence). V was cut by 3 bases and J by 0 bases, with 11 bases left in between. CDR3 coding DNA: TGTGCCAGTAGTATGATAGGTCTCATGAACACTGAAGCTTTCTTT. Amino acids: CASSMIGLMNTEAFF. Based on the CDR3 plus reference TRBV19 and TRBJ1-1, the full variable domain is DGGITQSPKYLFRKEGQNVTLSCEQNLNHDAMYWYRQDPGQGLRLIYYSQIVNDFQKGDIAEGYSVSREKKESFPLTVTSAQKNPTAFYLCASSMIGLMNTEAFFGQGTRLTVV.

This chain connects TRBV3-1 (or the pseudogene TRBV3-2) to TRBJ1-6, with D possibly matching TRBD1 (6 bases). Per the germline V gene, CDR1 is LGHDT and CDR2 is YNNKEL (reference sequence). V lost 1 base and J 7 bases, leaving 11 bases between the germline ends. This CDR3 spans 15 amino acids. The CDR3 region is CASSQGTAGNSPLHF. CDR3 nucleotides: TGTGCCAGCAGCCAAGGGACAGCCGGAAATTCACCCCTCCACTTT.

The chain uses TRBV19 and TRBJ2-1; D gene ambiguous. Germline lookup yields CDR1 LNHDA and CDR2 SQIVND (reference sequence). Between the trimmed V and J ends, which lost 5 bases and 0 bases, there was a span of 11 bases. The CDR3 extends over 15 amino acids. CDR3 protein: CASSSRVGSYNEQFF. The CDR3 DNA is TGTGCCAGTAGTTCAAGGGTGGGCTCCTACAATGAGCAGTTCTTC. Full variable domain (outside the CDR3, taken from reference TRBV19 and TRBJ2-1): DGGITQSPKYLFRKEGQNVTLSCEQNLNHDAMYWYRQDPGQGLRLIYYSQIVNDFQKGDIAEGYSVSREKKESFPLTVTSAQKNPTAFYLCASSSRVGSYNEQFFGPGTRLTVL.

This chain joins TRBV20-1 and TRBJ2-7, with D possibly TRBD1 on 6 matching bases. This CDR3 has 12 residues. Germline CDR1 reads DFQATT; CDR2 reads SNEGSKA (reference sequence). With 3 bases removed from V and 4 bases from J, the gap between germline ends came to 10 bases. In DNA, the CDR3 is TGCAGTGCTAGTGATCAGGGGTACGAGCAGTACTTC. Translation: CSASDQGYEQYF.

The chain employs TRBV28 and TRBJ2-5, with 13 nucleotides matching TRBD2. The CDR3 sequence is 16 residues long. V gave up 8 bases and J gave up 5 bases; unmatched junction bases: 11. The V gene's germline CDR1 is MDHEN and CDR2 SYDVKM. In DNA, the CDR3 is TGTGCCAGCTTTGGTGGGACTAGCGGGAAGCGGGAGACCCAGTACTTC. This encodes CASFGGTSGKRETQYF.

The chain links TRBV28 to TRBJ1-2, with D possibly being TRBD1 (5 bases). The length of the CDR3 is 14 residues. The V gene lost 1 base and the J gene lost 2 bases, with 8 bases spanning the gap. Germline V gene sequence: CDR1 MDHEN, CDR2 SYDVKM. The CDR3 sequence is CASSLLEGNYGYTF. CDR3 coding DNA: TGTGCCAGCAGTTTATTGGAGGGGAACTATGGCTACACCTTC.

This sequence joins TRBV6-5 and TRBJ1-5; D call uncertain. Looked up from germline, CDR1 is MNHEY and CDR2 is SVGAGI. The V gene lost 5 bases and the J gene lost 2 bases, with 10 bases spanning the gap. CDR3 length: 14 residues. CDR3 coding DNA: TGTGCCAGCAGTCGAGGGAGCCGCAATCAGCCCCAGCATTTT. Translated, it gives CASSRGSRNQPQHF.